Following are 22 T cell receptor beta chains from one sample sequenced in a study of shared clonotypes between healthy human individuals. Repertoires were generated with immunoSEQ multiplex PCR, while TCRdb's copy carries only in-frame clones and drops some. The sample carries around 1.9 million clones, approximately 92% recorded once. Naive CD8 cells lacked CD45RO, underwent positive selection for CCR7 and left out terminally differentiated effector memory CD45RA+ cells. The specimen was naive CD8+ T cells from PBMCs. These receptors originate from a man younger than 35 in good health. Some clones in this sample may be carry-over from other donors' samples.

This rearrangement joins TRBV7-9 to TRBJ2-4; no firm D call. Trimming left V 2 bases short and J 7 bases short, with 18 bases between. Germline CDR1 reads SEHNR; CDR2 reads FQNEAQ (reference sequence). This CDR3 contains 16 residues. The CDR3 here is CASSLMGSAYGNIQYF. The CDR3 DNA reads TGTGCCAGCAGCTTAATGGGTTCTGCCTACGGGAACATTCAGTACTTC.

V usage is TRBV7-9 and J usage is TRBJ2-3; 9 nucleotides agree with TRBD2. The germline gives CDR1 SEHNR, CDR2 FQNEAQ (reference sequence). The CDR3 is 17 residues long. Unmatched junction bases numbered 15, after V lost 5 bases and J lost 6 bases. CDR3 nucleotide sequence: TGTGCCAGCAGCGCTCCACCCATAGCGGGAGAATGGGATACGCAGTATTTT. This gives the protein CASSAPPIAGEWDTQYF.

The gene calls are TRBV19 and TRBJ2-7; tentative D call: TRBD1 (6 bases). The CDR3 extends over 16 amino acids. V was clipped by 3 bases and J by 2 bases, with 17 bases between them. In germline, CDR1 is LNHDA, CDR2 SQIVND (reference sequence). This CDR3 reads CASSMGTGIGPYEQYF. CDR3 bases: TGTGCCAGTAGTATGGGAACAGGGATAGGGCCCTACGAGCAGTACTTC.

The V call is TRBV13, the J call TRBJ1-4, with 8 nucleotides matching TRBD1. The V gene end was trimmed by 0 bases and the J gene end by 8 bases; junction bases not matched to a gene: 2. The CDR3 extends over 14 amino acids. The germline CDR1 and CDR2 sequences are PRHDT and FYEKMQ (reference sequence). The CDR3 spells CASSLGQGEEKLFF. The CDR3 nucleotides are TGTGCCAGCAGCTTAGGACAGGGGGAAGAAAAACTGTTTTTT.

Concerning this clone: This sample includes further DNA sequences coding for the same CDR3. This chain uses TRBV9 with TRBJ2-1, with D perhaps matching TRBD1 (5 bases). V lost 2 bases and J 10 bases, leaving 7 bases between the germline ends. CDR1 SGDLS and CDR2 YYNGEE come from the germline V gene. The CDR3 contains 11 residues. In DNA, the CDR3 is TGTGCCAGCAGCGTCGCAGGGGAGCAGTTCTTC. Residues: CASSVAGEQFF.

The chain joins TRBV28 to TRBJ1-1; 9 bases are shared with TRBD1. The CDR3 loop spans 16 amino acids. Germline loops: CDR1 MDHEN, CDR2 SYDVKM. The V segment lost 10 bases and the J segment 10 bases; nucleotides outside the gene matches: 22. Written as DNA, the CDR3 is TGTGCCACCAGCAAGGTCGTTATTTCCGGGACAGGGCTAGCTTTCTTT. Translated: CATSKVVISGTGLAFF.

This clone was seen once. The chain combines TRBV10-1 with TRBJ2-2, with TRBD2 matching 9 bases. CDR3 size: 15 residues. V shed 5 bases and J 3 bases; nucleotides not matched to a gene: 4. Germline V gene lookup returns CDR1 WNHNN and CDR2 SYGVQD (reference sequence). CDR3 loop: CASSRLAGDTGELFF. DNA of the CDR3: TGCGCCAGCAGTCGATTAGCGGGAGACACCGGGGAGCTGTTTTTT.

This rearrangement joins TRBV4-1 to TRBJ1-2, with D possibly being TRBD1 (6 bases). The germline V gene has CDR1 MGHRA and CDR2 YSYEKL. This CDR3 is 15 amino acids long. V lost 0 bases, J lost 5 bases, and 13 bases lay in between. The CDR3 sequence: CASSQDRGAGYGYTF. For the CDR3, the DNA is TGCGCCAGCAGCCAAGATCGGGGGGCAGGTTATGGCTACACCTTC.

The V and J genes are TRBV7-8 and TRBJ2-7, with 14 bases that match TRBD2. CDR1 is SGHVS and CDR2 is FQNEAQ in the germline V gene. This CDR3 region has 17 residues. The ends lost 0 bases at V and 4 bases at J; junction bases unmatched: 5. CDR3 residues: CASSLAGGLAGAYEQYF. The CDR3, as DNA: TGTGCCAGCAGCTTAGCGGGGGGACTAGCGGGAGCATACGAGCAGTACTTC.

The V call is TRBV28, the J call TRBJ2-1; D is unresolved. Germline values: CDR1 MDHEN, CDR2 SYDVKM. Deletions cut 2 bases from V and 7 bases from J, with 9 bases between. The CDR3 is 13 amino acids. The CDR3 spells CASSLLLGNEQFF. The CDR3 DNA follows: TGTGCCAGCAGTTTACTTTTGGGTAATGAGCAGTTCTTC. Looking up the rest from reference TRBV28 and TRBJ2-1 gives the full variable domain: DVKVTQSSRYLVKRTGEKVFLECVQDMDHENMFWYRQDPGLGLRLIYFSYDVKMKEKGDIPEGYSVSREKKERFSLILESASTNQTSMYLCASSLLLGNEQFFGPGTRLTVL.

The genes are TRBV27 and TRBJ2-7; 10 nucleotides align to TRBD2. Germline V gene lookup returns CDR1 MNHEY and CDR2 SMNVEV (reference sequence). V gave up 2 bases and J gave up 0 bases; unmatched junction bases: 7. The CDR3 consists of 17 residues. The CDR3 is CASSLRLAGAVSYEQYF. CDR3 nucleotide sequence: TGTGCCAGCAGTTTACGTCTAGCGGGAGCGGTCTCCTACGAGCAGTACTTC.

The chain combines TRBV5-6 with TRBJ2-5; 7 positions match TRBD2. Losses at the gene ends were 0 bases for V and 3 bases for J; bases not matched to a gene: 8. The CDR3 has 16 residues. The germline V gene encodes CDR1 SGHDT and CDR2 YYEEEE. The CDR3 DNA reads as TGTGCCAGCAGCTTGGCTGGTCTAGCGGATAAAGAGACCCAGTACTTC. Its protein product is CASSLAGLADKETQYF.

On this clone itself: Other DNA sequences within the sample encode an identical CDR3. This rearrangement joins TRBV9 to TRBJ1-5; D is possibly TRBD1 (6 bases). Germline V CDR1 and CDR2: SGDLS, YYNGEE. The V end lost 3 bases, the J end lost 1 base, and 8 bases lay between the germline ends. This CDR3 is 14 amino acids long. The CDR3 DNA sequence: TGTGCCAGCAGCGCGGGACAAAGCAATCAGCCCCAGCATTTT. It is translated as CASSAGQSNQPQHF. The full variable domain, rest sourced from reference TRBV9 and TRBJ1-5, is DSGVTQTPKHLITATGQRVTLRCSPRSGDLSVYWYQQSLDQGLQFLIQYYNGEERAKGNILERFSAQQFPDLHSELNLSSLELGDSALYFCASSAGQSNQPQHFGDGTRLSIL.

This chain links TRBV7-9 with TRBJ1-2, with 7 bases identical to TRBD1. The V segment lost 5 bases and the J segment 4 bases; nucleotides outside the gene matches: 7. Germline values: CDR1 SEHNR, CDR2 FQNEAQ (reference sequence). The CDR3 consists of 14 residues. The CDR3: CASSPSTGIYGYTF. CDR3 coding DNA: TGTGCCAGCAGCCCCTCGACAGGGATCTATGGCTACACCTTC.

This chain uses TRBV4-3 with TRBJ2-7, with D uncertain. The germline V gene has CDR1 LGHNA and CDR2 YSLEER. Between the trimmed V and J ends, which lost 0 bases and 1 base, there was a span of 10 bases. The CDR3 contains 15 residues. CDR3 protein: CASSQEMGSSYEQYF. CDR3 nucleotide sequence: TGCGCCAGCAGCCAAGAGATGGGCAGTTCCTACGAGCAGTACTTC.

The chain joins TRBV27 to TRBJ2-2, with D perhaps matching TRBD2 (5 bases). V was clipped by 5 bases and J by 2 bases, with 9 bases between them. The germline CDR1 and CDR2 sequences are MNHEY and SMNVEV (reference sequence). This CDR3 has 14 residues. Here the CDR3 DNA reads TGTGCCAGCAGTGCCCGACTAAACACCGGGGAGCTGTTTTTT. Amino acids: CASSARLNTGELFF.

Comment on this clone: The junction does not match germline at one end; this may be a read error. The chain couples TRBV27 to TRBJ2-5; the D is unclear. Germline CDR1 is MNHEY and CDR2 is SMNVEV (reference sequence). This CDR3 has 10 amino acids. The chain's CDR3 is CASSLPTPDF. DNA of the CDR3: TGTGCCAGCAGTTTGCCTACACCTGACTTC.

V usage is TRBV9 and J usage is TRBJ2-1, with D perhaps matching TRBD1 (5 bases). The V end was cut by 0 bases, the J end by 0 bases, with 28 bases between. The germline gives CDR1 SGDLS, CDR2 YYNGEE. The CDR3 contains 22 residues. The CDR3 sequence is CASSVGLGVTSEHESSYNEQFF. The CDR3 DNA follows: TGTGCCAGCAGCGTAGGGTTAGGGGTAACTTCAGAGCATGAGAGCTCCTACAATGAGCAGTTCTTC.

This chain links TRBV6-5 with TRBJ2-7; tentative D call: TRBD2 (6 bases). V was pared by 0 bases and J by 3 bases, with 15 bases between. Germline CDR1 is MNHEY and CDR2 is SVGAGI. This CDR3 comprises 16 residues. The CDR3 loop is CASSYSSASEYYEQYF. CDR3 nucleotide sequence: TGTGCCAGCAGTTACTCCTCGGCTAGCGAATACTACGAGCAGTACTTC.

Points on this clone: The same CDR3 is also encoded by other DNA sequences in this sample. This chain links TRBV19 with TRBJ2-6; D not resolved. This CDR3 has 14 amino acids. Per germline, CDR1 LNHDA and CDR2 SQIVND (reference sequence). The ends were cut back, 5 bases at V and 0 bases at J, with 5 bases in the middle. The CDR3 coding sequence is TGTGCCAGTAGTCCCCTCTCTGGGGCCAACGTCCTGACTTTC. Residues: CASSPLSGANVLTF.

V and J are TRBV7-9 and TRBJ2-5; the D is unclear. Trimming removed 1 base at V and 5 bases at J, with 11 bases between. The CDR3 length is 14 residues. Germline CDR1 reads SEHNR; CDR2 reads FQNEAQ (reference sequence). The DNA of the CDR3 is TGTGCCAGCAGCTTAGGGTCAACAACGGAGACCCAGTACTTC. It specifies CASSLGSTTETQYF.

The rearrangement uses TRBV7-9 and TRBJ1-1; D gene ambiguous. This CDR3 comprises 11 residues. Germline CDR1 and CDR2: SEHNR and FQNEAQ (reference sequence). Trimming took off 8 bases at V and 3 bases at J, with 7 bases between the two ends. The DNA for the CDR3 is TGTGCCAGCGGCAGCTACACTGAAGCTTTCTTT. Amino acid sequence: CASGSYTEAFF.